These 18 T cell receptor beta chains originate from one sample sequenced in a study of cytomegalovirus exposure and HLA in healthy donors. PCR primers comprised 60 Vbeta and 13 Jbeta primers. The protocol was immunoSEQ multiplex PCR, while the TCRdb copy is restricted to in-frame clones and leaves out a portion. The data show almost 90,000 clones, around 85% seen once. Sequences were obtained from PBMCs. The receptors shown here come from a man between 35 and 55 years old in good health and CMV-seropositive.

CDR3 amino acids: CASRVSSYNEQFF. The CDR3 DNA reads TGTGCCAGCCGGGTTAGCTCCTACAATGAGCAGTTCTTC. The chain couples TRBV27 to TRBJ2-1; no clear D. The CDR3 runs to 13 residues. Per germline, CDR1 MNHEY and CDR2 SMNVEV (reference sequence). V was trimmed by 8 bases and J by 0 bases, leaving 8 bases between them.

The chain carries TRBV4-1 and TRBJ2-2; perhaps TRBD2 as D (6 bases). From germline, CDR1 is MGHRA and CDR2 YSYEKL. The CDR3 consists of 17 residues. Trimming removed 1 base at V and 5 bases at J, with 17 bases between. As DNA, the CDR3 is TGCGCCAGCAGCCAAGGCGGGTCGGAGGCGGGAACCGGGGAGCTGTTTTTT. Residues: CASSQGGSEAGTGELFF.

The V gene is TRBV27, the J gene TRBJ1-6; TRBD1 matches at 7 bases. This CDR3 has 14 residues. CDR1 and CDR2 from the germline V gene are MNHEY and SMNVEV (reference sequence). The V and J ends lost 4 bases and 6 bases, in that order; junction bases with no gene match: 3. The DNA for the CDR3 is TGTGCCAGCAGTTACCGGGACAGTAATTCACCCCTCCACTTT. Residues: CASSYRDSNSPLHF.

CDR3 in DNA: TGTGCCAGCAGTTACTCACTAGCGGGAGGGAATGAGCAGTTCTTC. Translated, it gives CASSYSLAGGNEQFF. This chain uses TRBV6-6 with TRBJ2-1, with 13 nucleotides matching TRBD2. Trimming removed 0 bases from V and 7 bases from J; junction bases left unmatched: 0. The CDR3 runs to 15 residues. CDR1 is MNHNY, CDR2 SVGAGI, per germline (reference sequence).

The chain has TRBV5-1 and TRBJ1-4; the match to TRBD1 covers 8 bases. CDR3 length: 15 residues. With V trimmed by 4 bases and J by 5 bases, 7 bases remained unmatched. CDR1 and CDR2 (germline): SGHRS, YFSETQ. The CDR3 spells CASSPDRAGNEKLFF. CDR3 bases: TGCGCCAGCAGCCCGGACAGGGCTGGGAATGAAAAACTGTTTTTT.

The V gene is TRBV2, the J gene TRBJ2-1; 9 nucleotides line up with TRBD1. The germline gives CDR1 SNHLY, CDR2 FYNNEI. J was trimmed by 6 bases and V by 6 bases; bases with no gene match: 6. This CDR3 region has 14 residues. The CDR3 reads CASRGQGSGNEQFF. The CDR3 nucleotides read TGTGCCAGCAGGGGACAGGGTAGCGGCAATGAGCAGTTCTTC.

The chain uses TRBV6-1 and TRBJ1-6; tentatively, D is TRBD1 (5 bases). CDR3 length: 14 amino acids. V lost 3 bases and J lost 9, with 12 bases in between. Germline-derived CDR1 and CDR2 are MNHNS and SASEGT. CDR3 in amino acids: CASSDGQGRSPLHF. DNA of the CDR3: TGTGCCAGCAGTGACGGTCAGGGTCGTTCACCCCTCCACTTT.

This clone was counted only a few times. V gene TRBV28 combines with J gene TRBJ2-5, with 8 bases matching TRBD1. The tail of the sequence fits TRBJ2-7 better, so the J call may be wrong. The CDR3 has 15 amino acids. Germline CDR1 MDHEN, CDR2 SYDVKM. DNA of the CDR3: TGTGCCAGCAGTTCATCAGGACAGGGAAGCTACGAGCAGTACTTC. Translated, it gives CASSSSGQGSYEQYF.

V is TRBV11-1 and J is TRBJ2-2, with D hard to call. Germline V gene lookup returns CDR1 SGHAT and CDR2 FQDESV (reference sequence). V shed 1 base and J shed 1 base, with 7 bases lying between them. CDR3 length equals 15 residues. Written as DNA, the CDR3 is TGTGCCAGCAGCTTAGGACTCCGGAACACCGGGGAGCTGTTTTTT. It translates to CASSLGLRNTGELFF.

As DNA, the CDR3 is TGTGCCAGCAGCCCTTGGAGTAGCGGGAACTACGAGCAGTACTTC. Translated, it gives CASSPWSSGNYEQYF. The chain combines TRBV5-8 with TRBJ2-7; TRBD2 aligns across 8 bases. There are 15 residues in the CDR3. Germline CDR1 SGHTS, CDR2 YDEGEE. V shed 4 bases, J shed 3 bases, and the junction held 9 bases outside the gene matches.

The rearrangement links TRBV4-1 to TRBJ1-2; D is unresolved. Trimming stripped 0 bases from V and 4 bases from J, with 12 bases between. The germline gives CDR1 MGHRA, CDR2 YSYEKL. The CDR3 contains 15 residues. In DNA, the CDR3 is TGCGCCAGCAGCCAAGAATCGGCAGGCTCCTATGGCTACACCTTC. Amino acids: CASSQESAGSYGYTF.

This clone occurred once. The CDR3 spells CASSERGVTDTQYF. The CDR3 bases are TGCGCCAGCAGTGAACGCGGGGTAACAGATACGCAGTATTTT. The chain carries TRBV10-1 and TRBJ2-3, with D perhaps TRBD2 (6 bases). Trimming took 3 bases from V and 3 from J, leaving 10 bases between them. CDR3 length: 14 amino acids. Germline CDR1 is WNHNN and CDR2 is SYGVQD (reference sequence).

The V and J genes are TRBV10-2 and TRBJ1-5; 9 bases are a match to TRBD1. With V trimmed by 6 bases and J by 1 base, 13 bases remained unmatched. Germline CDR1 WSHSY, CDR2 SAAADI. This CDR3 has 18 amino acids. The CDR3 coding sequence is TGCGCCAGCAGAGACGGGACAGGGATCTTGGGGAGCAATCAGCCCCAGCATTTT. It encodes CASRDGTGILGSNQPQHF.

The chain carries TRBV28 and TRBJ2-5; 8 bases map to TRBD1. The J call may be faulty, since TRBJ2-7 better matches the DNA end. Germline values: CDR1 MDHEN, CDR2 SYDVKM. The CDR3 consists of 14 residues. CDR3 bases: TGTGCCAGCAGATCGACAGGGGAAACCTACGAGCAGTACTTC. The encoded protein is CASRSTGETYEQYF.

This chain uses TRBV27 with TRBJ2-5; D perhaps matches TRBD2 (6 bases). The end of the DNA aligns better with TRBJ2-7, so the J call may be wrong. The CDR3 totals 15 residues. The germline gives CDR1 MNHEY, CDR2 SMNVEV (reference sequence). The DNA for the CDR3 is TGTGCCAGCAGTACTGTTAGCGGCCATAGGGCCGAGCAGTACTTC. As protein: CASSTVSGHRAEQYF.

This clone was detected only a few times. The chain has TRBV18 and TRBJ2-5; TRBD2 is a possible D gene (6 bases). Germline CDR1 is KGHSH and CDR2 is LQKENI. Deletions cut 3 bases from V and 1 base from J, with 12 bases between. The CDR3 extends over 15 amino acids. DNA of the CDR3: TGTGCCAGCTCACCCGCGTTCGGGGGCCAAGAGACCCAGTACTTC. This codes for CASSPAFGGQETQYF.

This clone was seen a handful of times. The CDR3 sequence is CASSREGNTIYF. CDR3 bases: TGTGCCAGCAGCCGAGAGGGAAACACCATATATTTT. The chain combines TRBV7-9 with TRBJ1-3, with D uncertain. Germline V lookup: CDR1 SEHNR, CDR2 FQNEAQ (reference sequence). V was clipped by 5 bases and J by 4 bases, with 6 bases between them. This CDR3 has 12 residues.

The chain couples TRBV19 to TRBJ2-1; 10 bases fit TRBD2. CDR3 length equals 15 residues. Germline-derived CDR1 and CDR2 are LNHDA and SQIVND (reference sequence). Trimming at V came to 3 bases and at J to 4 bases, leaving 3 bases not matched to a gene. The CDR3 protein is CASSIWTSGYNEQFF. CDR3 nucleotide sequence: TGTGCCAGTAGTATTTGGACTAGCGGTTACAATGAGCAGTTCTTC.